This T cell receptor (beta chain) came from a study of Ad26.COV2.S vaccination and SARS-CoV-2 variants. On the study more broadly: Donor participated within the Ad26.COV2.S arm of the COV1001 trial.

The treatment: some 20 received Ad26.COV2.S at low or high dose, single or two shots; 5 received placebo; per-sample allocation not given. Following the first vaccine or placebo injection, samples were taken on day 63. This clone is a singleton in its sample. The target antigen is unknown. Here immunoSEQ multiplex PCR was the method, and the copy in TCRdb shows in-frame clones only, minus some. The table includes hundreds of thousands of clones, about nine tenths detected once. Study results and caveats: Total T cell responses were possibly underestimated by TCR breadth and depth analyses. The breadth of spike-specific CD8+ and CD4+ T cell responses after vaccination was reportedly substantial.

The CDR3 is 15 residues long. Trimming stripped 4 bases from V and 2 bases from J, with 15 bases between. Germline assignment: CDR1 MGHRA and CDR2 YSYEKL. The receptor was isolated from a person aged 18-60 years who received the Ad26.COV2.S COVID-19 vaccine or a placebo. The gene calls are TRBV4-1 and TRBJ2-7; unclear D gene. Sequencing used peripheral blood, obtained in a trial of Ad26.COV2.S vaccine versus placebo. The CDR3 sequence: CASSPGRTRTYEQYF. The CDR3, as DNA: TGCGCCAGCAGCCCCGGACGGACCCGAACCTACGAGCAGTACTTC.